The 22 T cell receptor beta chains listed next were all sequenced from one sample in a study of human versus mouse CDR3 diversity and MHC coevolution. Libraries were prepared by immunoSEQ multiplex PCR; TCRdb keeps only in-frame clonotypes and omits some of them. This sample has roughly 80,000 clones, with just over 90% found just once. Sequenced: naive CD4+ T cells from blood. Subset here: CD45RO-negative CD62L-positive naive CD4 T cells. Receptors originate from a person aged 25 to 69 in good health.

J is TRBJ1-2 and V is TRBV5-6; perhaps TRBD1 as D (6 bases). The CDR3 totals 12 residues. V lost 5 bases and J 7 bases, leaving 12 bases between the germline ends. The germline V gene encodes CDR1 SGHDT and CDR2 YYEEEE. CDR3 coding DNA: TGTGCCAGCAGTTCCTACAGGGTTGGCTACACCTTC. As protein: CASSSYRVGYTF.

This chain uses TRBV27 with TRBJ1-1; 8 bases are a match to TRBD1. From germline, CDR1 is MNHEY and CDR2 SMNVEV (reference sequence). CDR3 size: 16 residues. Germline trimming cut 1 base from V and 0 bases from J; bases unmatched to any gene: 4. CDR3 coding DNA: TGTGCCAGCAGTTTATGGACAGGGAAGGTGAACACTGAAGCTTTCTTT. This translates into CASSLWTGKVNTEAFF.

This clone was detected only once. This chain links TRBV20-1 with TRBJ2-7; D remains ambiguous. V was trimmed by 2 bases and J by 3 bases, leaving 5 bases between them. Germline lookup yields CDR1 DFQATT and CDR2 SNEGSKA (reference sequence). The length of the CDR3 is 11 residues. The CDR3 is CSARLVYEQYF. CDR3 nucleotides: TGCAGTGCTAGACTAGTCTACGAGCAGTACTTC.

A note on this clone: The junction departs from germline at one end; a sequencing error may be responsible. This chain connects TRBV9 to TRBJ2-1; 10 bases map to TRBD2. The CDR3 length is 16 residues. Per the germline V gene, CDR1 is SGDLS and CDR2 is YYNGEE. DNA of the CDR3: TGTGCCAGCAGCGTAGCTCTAGCGGGAGTGCAGAATGGGCAGTTCTTC. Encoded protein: CASSVALAGVQNGQFF.

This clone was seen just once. In DNA form, the CDR3 reads TGTGCCAGCAGCTTAGCGCAGGGGGTCGAAGAGCAGTTCTTC. It codes for CASSLAQGVEEQFF. The gene calls are TRBV7-9 and TRBJ2-1, with 7 positions matching TRBD1. Germline values: CDR1 SEHNR, CDR2 FQNEAQ (reference sequence). The ends lost 0 bases at V and 10 bases at J; junction bases unmatched: 6. The CDR3 spans 14 residues.

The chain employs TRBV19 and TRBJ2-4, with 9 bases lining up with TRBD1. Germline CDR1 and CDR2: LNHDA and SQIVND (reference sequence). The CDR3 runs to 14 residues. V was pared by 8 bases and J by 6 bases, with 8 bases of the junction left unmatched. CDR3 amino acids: CASRGTGQRNIQYF. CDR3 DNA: TGTGCCAGTCGCGGGACAGGGCAACGAAACATTCAGTACTTC.

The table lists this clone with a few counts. In DNA, the CDR3 is TGTGCCAGCAGCTTCGCGATTACTAGCACAGATACGCAGTATTTT. Protein product: CASSFAITSTDTQYF. V is TRBV7-3 and J is TRBJ2-3; D is ambiguous. Trimming cost V 3 bases and J 0 bases, with 10 bases left between them. The length of the CDR3 is 15 residues. Per germline, CDR1 SGHTA and CDR2 FQGTGA.

CDR3 nucleotide sequence: TGCGCCAGCAGCTTGACCCTTGGACAGGCAACTAATGAAAAACTGTTTTTT. Amino acid sequence: CASSLTLGQATNEKLFF. The chain employs TRBV5-1 and TRBJ1-4; 7 nucleotides agree with TRBD1. V was clipped by 1 base and J by 0 bases; unmatched bases: 6. The length of the CDR3 is 17 residues. Per germline, CDR1 SGHRS and CDR2 YFSETQ. The variable domain in full, with the rest retrieved from reference TRBV5-1 and TRBJ1-4, is KAGVTQTPRYLIKTRGQQVTLSCSPISGHRSVSWYQQTPGQGLQFLFEYFSETQRNKGNFPGRFSGRQFSNSRSEMNVSTLELGDSALYLCASSLTLGQATNEKLFFGSGTQLSVL.

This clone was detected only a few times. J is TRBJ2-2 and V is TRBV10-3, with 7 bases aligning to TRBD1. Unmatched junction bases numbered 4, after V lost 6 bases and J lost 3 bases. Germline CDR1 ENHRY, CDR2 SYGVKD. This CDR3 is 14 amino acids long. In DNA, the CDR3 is TGTGCCATCAGGACAGGGCGCGACACCGGGGAGCTGTTTTTT. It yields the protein CAIRTGRDTGELFF.

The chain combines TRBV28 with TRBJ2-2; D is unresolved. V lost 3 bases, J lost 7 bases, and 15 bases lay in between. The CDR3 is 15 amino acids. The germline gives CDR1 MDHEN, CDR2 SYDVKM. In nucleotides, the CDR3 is TGTGCCAGCAGTTTTCCCCCGACTCTAAGCGGGGAGCTGTTTTTT. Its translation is CASSFPPTLSGELFF. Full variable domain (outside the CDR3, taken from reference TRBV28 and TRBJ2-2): DVKVTQSSRYLVKRTGEKVFLECVQDMDHENMFWYRQDPGLGLRLIYFSYDVKMKEKGDIPEGYSVSREKKERFSLILESASTNQTSMYLCASSFPPTLSGELFFGEGSRLTVL.

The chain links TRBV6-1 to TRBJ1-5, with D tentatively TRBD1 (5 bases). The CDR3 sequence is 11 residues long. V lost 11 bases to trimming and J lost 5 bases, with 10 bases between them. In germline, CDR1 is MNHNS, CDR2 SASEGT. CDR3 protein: CAAGGDQPQHF. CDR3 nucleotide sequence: TGTGCCGCCGGGGGTGATCAGCCCCAGCATTTT.

The CDR3 bases are TGTGCCACTTCGAGTCGGTTAAACACTGAAGCTTTCTTT. Protein product: CATSSRLNTEAFF. The chain uses TRBV6-5 and TRBJ1-1; D unclear. Trimming took 10 bases from V and 2 from J, leaving 14 bases between them. Germline V gene data show CDR1 as MNHEY and CDR2 as SVGAGI. This CDR3 comprises 13 residues.

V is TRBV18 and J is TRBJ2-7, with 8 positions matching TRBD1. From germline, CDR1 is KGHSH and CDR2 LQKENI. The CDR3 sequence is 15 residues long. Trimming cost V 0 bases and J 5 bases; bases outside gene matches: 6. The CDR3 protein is CASSPPRTGYDEQYF. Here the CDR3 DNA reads TGTGCCAGCTCACCACCGAGGACAGGGTACGACGAGCAGTACTTC. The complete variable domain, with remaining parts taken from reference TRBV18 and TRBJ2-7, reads NAGVMQNPRHLVRRRGQEARLRCSPMKGHSHVYWYRQLPEEGLKFMVYLQKENIIDESGMPKERFSAEFPKEGPSILRIQQVVRGDSAAYFCASSPPRTGYDEQYFGPGTRLTVT.

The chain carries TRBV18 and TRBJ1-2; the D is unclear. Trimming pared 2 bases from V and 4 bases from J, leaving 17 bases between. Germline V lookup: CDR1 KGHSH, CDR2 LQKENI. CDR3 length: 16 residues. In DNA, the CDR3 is TGTGCCAGCTCACCAGGAGTAAGGAACCCGGCCTATGGCTACACCTTC. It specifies CASSPGVRNPAYGYTF.

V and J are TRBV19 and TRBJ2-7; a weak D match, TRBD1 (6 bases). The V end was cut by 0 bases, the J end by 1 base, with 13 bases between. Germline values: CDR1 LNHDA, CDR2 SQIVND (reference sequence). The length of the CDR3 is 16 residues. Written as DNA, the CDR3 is TGTGCCAGTAGTATAGATCATACAGGGCGATCCTACGAGCAGTACTTC. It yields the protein CASSIDHTGRSYEQYF.

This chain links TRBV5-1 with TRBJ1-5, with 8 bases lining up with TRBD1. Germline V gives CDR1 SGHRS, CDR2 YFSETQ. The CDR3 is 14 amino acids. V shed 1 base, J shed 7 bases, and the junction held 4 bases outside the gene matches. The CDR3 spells CASSLQGADQPQHF. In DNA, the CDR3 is TGCGCCAGCAGCTTGCAGGGGGCGGACCAGCCCCAGCATTTT.

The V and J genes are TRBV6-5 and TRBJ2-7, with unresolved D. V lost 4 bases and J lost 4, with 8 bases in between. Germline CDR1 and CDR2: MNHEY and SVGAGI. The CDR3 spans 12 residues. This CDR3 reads CASSSQSYEQYF. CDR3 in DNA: TGTGCCAGCAGTTCACAGAGTTACGAGCAGTACTTC.

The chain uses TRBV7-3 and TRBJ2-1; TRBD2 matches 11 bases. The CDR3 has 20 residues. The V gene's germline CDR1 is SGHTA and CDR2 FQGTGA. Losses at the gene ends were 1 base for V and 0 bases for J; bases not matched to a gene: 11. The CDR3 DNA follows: TGTGCCAGCAGCTTAAGGGGGCTAGCGGGGGGCCCGAGCTCCTACAATGAGCAGTTCTTC. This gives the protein CASSLRGLAGGPSSYNEQFF.

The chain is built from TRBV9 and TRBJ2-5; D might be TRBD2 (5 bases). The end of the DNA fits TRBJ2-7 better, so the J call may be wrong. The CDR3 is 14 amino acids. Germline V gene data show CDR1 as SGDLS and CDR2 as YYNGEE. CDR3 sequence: CASSGRGLTYEQYF. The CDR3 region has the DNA TGTGCCAGCAGCGGACGAGGGTTGACCTACGAGCAGTACTTC.

The CDR3 protein is CASSRTGRGAYNEQFF. The CDR3 coding sequence is TGCGCCAGCAGCCGAACGGGGAGGGGGGCCTACAATGAGCAGTTCTTC. The J gene is TRBJ2-1, the V gene TRBV4-3; D perhaps matches TRBD2 (7 bases). The CDR3 covers 16 residues. Trimming took off 4 bases at V and 2 bases at J, with 15 bases between the two ends. CDR1 is LGHNA, CDR2 YSLEER, per germline.

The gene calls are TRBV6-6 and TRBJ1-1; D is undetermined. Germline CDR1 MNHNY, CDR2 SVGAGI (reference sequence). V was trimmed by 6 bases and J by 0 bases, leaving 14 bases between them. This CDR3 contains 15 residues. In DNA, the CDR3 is TGTGCCAGCAGGCCGCCAGAACCCATGAACACTGAAGCTTTCTTT. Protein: CASRPPEPMNTEAFF.

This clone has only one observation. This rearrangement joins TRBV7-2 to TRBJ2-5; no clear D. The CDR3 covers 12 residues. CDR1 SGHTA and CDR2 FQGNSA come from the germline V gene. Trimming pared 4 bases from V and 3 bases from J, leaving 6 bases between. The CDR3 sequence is CASSSVEETQYF. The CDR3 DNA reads TGTGCCAGCAGCTCCGTTGAAGAGACCCAGTACTTC. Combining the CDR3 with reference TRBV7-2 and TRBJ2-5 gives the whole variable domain GAGVSQSPSNKVTEKGKDVELRCDPISGHTALYWYRQSLGQGLEFLIYFQGNSAPDKSGLPSDRFSAERTGGSVSTLTIQRTQQEDSAVYLCASSSVEETQYFGPGTRLLVL.